This is a list of T cell receptor beta chains from one sample in a study of Graves' ophthalmopathy and Graves' hyperthyroidism. Using its own MiXCR run on the multiplex PCR reads, TCRdb lists one record per CDR3 protein. The sample shows some 160,000 distinct CDR3 sequences, 39% of them seen only once. The source material was peripheral blood. The receptor source for this set is a man aged 30 to 45 with Graves' ophthalmopathy. The CDR3 runs from the conserved cysteine through the conserved F or W. D genes are given only for firm matches. Some rows have no size entry. The others give once, few or many, or a class for an expanded clone.

many,TRBJ2-1,NA,TRBV7-8,CASRRRGPITNEQFF,TGTGCCAGCAGGAGAAGGGGACCGATCACCAATGAGCAGTTCTTC
NA,TRBJ2-7,TRBD2,TRBV11-2,CASSQIGTSGAYEQYF,TGTGCCAGCAGCCAAATAGGGACTAGCGGGGCCTACGAGCAGTACTTC
many,TRBJ2-7,NA,TRBV11-2,CASSSWAASYEQYF,TGTGCCAGCAGCTCCTGGGCCGCCTCCTACGAGCAGTACTTC
NA,TRBJ2-7,TRBD2,TRBV19,CASSIVFRLAGDHEQYF,TGTGCCAGTAGTATAGTCTTCAGACTAGCGGGAGACCACGAGCAGTACTTC
few,TRBJ1-3,NA,TRBV6-5,CASSYSQTPGNTIYF,TGTGCCAGCAGTTACTCCCAGACGCCCGGAAACACCATATATTTT
NA,TRBJ1-1,NA,TRBV6-2/TRBV6-3,CASLRGGLAEAFF,TGTGCCAGCCTTAGGGGGGGGCTCGCTGAAGCTTTCTTT
NA,TRBJ2-7,TRBD2,TRBV5-1,CASSLGGLANEQYF,TGCGCCAGCAGCTTGGGGGGACTAGCGAACGAGCAGTACTTC
many,TRBJ2-7,NA,TRBV12-3/TRBV12-4,CASSLLATPLEQYF,TGTGCCAGCAGTTTACTAGCGACACCTCTTGAGCAGTACTTC
NA,TRBJ1-2,TRBD1,TRBV6-2/TRBV6-3,CASSRWDRARNGYTF,TGTGCCAGCAGCCGCTGGGACAGGGCGAGGAATGGCTACACCTTC
few,TRBJ2-7,NA,TRBV7-9,CASSSLPFRGWHF,TGTGCCAGCAGCTCCCTCCCGTTCCGGGGTTGGCACTTC
many,TRBJ2-7,TRBD1,TRBV6-4,CASSSIRVGQGSLLEQYF,TGTGCCAGCTCCTCGATTAGAGTCGGACAGGGAAGTTTGCTCGAGCAGTACTTC
many,TRBJ1-2,NA,TRBV3-1,CASSYRVKTYGYTF,TGTGCCAGCAGCTACAGGGTTAAAACCTATGGCTACACCTTC
many,TRBJ2-5,NA,TRBV27,CASSLTAALDQETQYF,TGTGCCAGCAGTTTGACAGCCGCGTTAGATCAAGAGACCCAGTACTTC
many,TRBJ2-7,NA,TRBV28,CASSINLRQAGYEQYF,TGTGCCAGCAGTATTAATTTGAGGCAGGCTGGTTACGAGCAGTACTTC
many,TRBJ1-2,NA,TRBV29-1,CSVELQGPYGYTF,TGCAGCGTTGAGCTACAGGGTCCCTATGGCTACACCTTC
many,TRBJ2-4,TRBD2,TRBV4-3,CASSSQLAGRRRYF,TGCGCCAGCAGCTCGCAGCTAGCGGGCCGCCGTCGGTACTTC
NA,TRBJ1-5,NA,TRBV7-2,CASSSTGSGNQPQHF,TGTGCCAGCAGCTCCACGGGATCCGGCAATCAGCCCCAGCATTTT
many,TRBJ1-1,NA,TRBV28,CASTRTYMNTEAFF,TGTGCCAGCACCCGGACGTACATGAACACTGAAGCTTTCTTT
many,TRBJ1-2,NA,TRBV12-3/TRBV12-4,CASSAFDSSHYGYTF,TGTGCCAGCAGTGCCTTTGACAGTTCCCACTATGGCTACACCTTC